This TCR beta chain is drawn from a study of radiation and T cells in renal cell carcinoma. The CDR3 extends over 14 amino acids. V lost 5 bases to trimming and J lost 10 bases; unmatched junction nucleotides: 7. The V gene's germline CDR1 is SGHDN and CDR2 FVKESK. Sample time point: blood 2 weeks post-SBRT. Sample treatment: 15 Gy SBRT to primary tumor, nephrectomy 4 weeks later. This renal cell carcinoma was of the clear cell type. Some clones are missing from TCRdb's copy, which holds only in-frame ones; the method was immunoSEQ multiplex PCR. The sample shows some 75,000 clones, more than 75% of them seen only once.

This chain links TRBV14 with TRBJ2-6; TRBD1 aligns across 8 bases. The origin of this receptor is a man in his 60s with renal cell carcinoma. The sequenced sample was blood, obtained from a patient whose treatment included radiotherapy and nephrectomy. CDR3 sequence reads: CASSYRTGRNVLTF. The CDR3 DNA sequence: TGTGCCAGCAGCTATCGGACAGGGCGAAACGTCCTGACTTTC.